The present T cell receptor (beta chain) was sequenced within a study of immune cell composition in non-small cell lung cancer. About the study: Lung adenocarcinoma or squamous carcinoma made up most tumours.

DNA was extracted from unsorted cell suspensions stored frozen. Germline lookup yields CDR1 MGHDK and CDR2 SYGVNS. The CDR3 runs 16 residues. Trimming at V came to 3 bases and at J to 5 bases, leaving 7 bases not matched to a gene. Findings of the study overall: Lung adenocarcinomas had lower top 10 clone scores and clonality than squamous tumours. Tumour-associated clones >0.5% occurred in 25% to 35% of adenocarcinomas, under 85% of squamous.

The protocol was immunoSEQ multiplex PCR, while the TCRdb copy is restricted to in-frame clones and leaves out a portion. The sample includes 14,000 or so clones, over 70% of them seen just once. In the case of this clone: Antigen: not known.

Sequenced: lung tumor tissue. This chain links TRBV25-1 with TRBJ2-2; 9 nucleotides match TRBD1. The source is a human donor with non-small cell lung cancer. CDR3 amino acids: CASSDEGTGYTGELFF. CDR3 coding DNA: TGTGCCAGCAGTGATGAGGGGACAGGGTATACCGGGGAGCTGTTTTTT.